This T cell receptor (beta chain) was sequenced for a study of cytomegalovirus exposure and HLA in healthy donors. The study ran its PCR with 60 Vbeta and 13 Jbeta primers. The data were produced by immunoSEQ multiplex PCR, yet TCRdb's version contains in-frame clones alone and is incomplete. In the table there are approximately 220,000 clones, approximately 80% of which are singletons. Sequences were obtained from PBMCs. This TCR came from a man aged 25-40 years in good health and CMV-seronegative.

CDR3 bases: TGTGCCAGCAGTCACCTTGTTGGCTCGAATCAGCCCCAGCATTTT. Its translation is CASSHLVGSNQPQHF. The chain has TRBV27 and TRBJ1-5, with unresolved D. The CDR3 consists of 15 residues. The V and J ends lost 5 bases and 4 bases respectively, with 15 bases between them. Germline CDR1 reads MNHEY; CDR2 reads SMNVEV (reference sequence).